These 21 T cell receptor beta chains were sequenced from one sample in a study of cytomegalovirus exposure and HLA in healthy donors. The PCR employed 60 Vbeta primers together with 13 Jbeta primers. Profiling relied on immunoSEQ multiplex PCR, and the TCRdb table lists in-frame clones only, not all of them. The table records around 190,000 clones, 80% to 90% of them present only once. Sequenced material: PBMCs. The receptors shown here come from a girl aged 2-10 years in good health and CMV-seropositive.

This clone was picked up one time. This chain joins TRBV6-8 and TRBJ1-2; possibly TRBD1 for D (6 bases). With 9 bases removed from V and 2 bases from J, the gap between germline ends came to 16 bases. Per the germline V gene, CDR1 is MNHGY and CDR2 is SAAAGT. The CDR3 has 14 amino acids. The CDR3 region has the DNA TGTGCCAGGAAAGATAGGGGGAACAACTATGGCTACACCTTC. Translated: CARKDRGNNYGYTF.

The V call is TRBV11-3, the J call TRBJ1-1; D not resolved. Trimming took 10 bases from V and 1 from J, leaving 10 bases between them. CDR1 is SGHNT and CDR2 is YENEEA in the germline V gene. CDR3 length equals 12 residues. CDR3 bases: TGTGCCACCCGGGAATCGAACACTGAAGCTTTCTTT. Residues: CATRESNTEAFF. The complete variable domain, with remaining parts taken from reference TRBV11-3 and TRBJ1-1, reads EAGVVQSPRYKIIEKKQPVAFWCNPISGHNTLYWYLQNLGQGPELLIRYENEEAVDDSQLPKDRFSAERLKGVDSTLKIQPAELGDSAVYLCATRESNTEAFFGQGTRLTVV.

The chain has TRBV5-4 and TRBJ1-2; D gene uncertain. V was trimmed by 0 bases and J by 5 bases, leaving 5 bases between them. The CDR3 contains 12 residues. Germline CDR1 SGHNT, CDR2 YYREEE (reference sequence). As DNA, the CDR3 is TGTGCCAGCAGCTTGGACGGTTATGGCTACACCTTC. Its protein is CASSLDGYGYTF.

This clone was seen just once. The chain is built from TRBV19 and TRBJ1-1, with 11 bases fitting TRBD1. CDR1 and CDR2 (germline): LNHDA, SQIVND (reference sequence). CDR3 length: 14 amino acids. The trim removed 1 base at V and 5 bases at J, leaving 0 bases unmatched. The CDR3 sequence is CASSIGDRGTEAFF. The CDR3 DNA reads as TGTGCCAGTAGTATAGGGGACAGGGGGACTGAAGCTTTCTTT.

The chain employs TRBV6-5 and TRBJ2-3, with D possibly being TRBD1 (6 bases). Trimming cost V 6 bases and J 4 bases, with 14 bases left between them. The CDR3 has 14 residues. The germline gives CDR1 MNHEY, CDR2 SVGAGI. Here the CDR3 reads CASRNRESSDTQYF. The CDR3 region has the DNA TGTGCCAGCAGGAACAGGGAATCCTCAGATACGCAGTATTTT.

The genes are TRBV4-1 and TRBJ2-7; the match to TRBD1 covers 10 bases. V trimming: 0 bases; J trimming: 6 bases; junction bases outside the gene matches: 5. There are 15 residues in the CDR3. Looked up from germline, CDR1 is MGHRA and CDR2 is YSYEKL. The CDR3 sequence is CASSQDPGQGGEQYF. The CDR3 DNA reads as TGCGCCAGCAGCCAAGATCCTGGACAGGGGGGCGAGCAGTACTTC.

This chain links TRBV10-3 with TRBJ1-1; TRBD1 aligns across 9 bases. Trimming cost V 6 bases and J 4 bases; bases outside gene matches: 3. Germline-derived CDR1 and CDR2 are ENHRY and SYGVKD. The CDR3 is 13 residues long. The chain's CDR3 is CAIRDRGFTEAFF. The CDR3 DNA follows: TGTGCCATCAGGGACAGGGGATTCACTGAAGCTTTCTTT.

As regards this clone: Different DNA sequences within this sample yield the same CDR3. The rearrangement links TRBV6-5 to TRBJ2-7; D perhaps matches TRBD1 (6 bases). Germline V gene lookup returns CDR1 MNHEY and CDR2 SVGAGI. Trimming stripped 2 bases from V and 4 bases from J, with 6 bases between. This CDR3 is 12 amino acids long. The DNA of the CDR3 is TGTGCCAGCAGTTACACAGGGTACGAGCAGTACTTC. Protein sequence: CASSYTGYEQYF.

Of note for this clone: A junction end diverges from the germline sequence, so it may reflect a read error. This rearrangement joins TRBV5-1 to TRBJ1-2; the match to TRBD1 covers 7 bases. The CDR3 extends over 14 amino acids. The V gene's germline CDR1 is SGHRS and CDR2 YFSETQ. For the CDR3, the DNA is TGCGCCAGCAGTAGACAGGGCATGAACTGTGGCTACACCTTC. Protein product: CASSRQGMNCGYTF.

The V and J genes are TRBV4-1 and TRBJ2-7, with D maybe TRBD2 (5 bases). Looked up from germline, CDR1 is MGHRA and CDR2 is YSYEKL. V was cut by 1 base and J by 7 bases, with 14 bases left in between. The CDR3 loop spans 14 amino acids. The CDR3: CASSQGFGVTEQYF. The DNA for the CDR3 is TGCGCCAGCAGCCAAGGATTCGGGGTAACTGAGCAGTACTTC.

V gene TRBV2 combines with J gene TRBJ2-3, with D perhaps TRBD2 (6 bases). Per germline, CDR1 SNHLY and CDR2 FYNNEI. The CDR3 loop spans 14 amino acids. V was shortened by 10 bases and J by 6 bases, with 20 bases between the two germline ends. The CDR3 DNA follows: TGTGCCATCCAAGGCGGGGTTGGGATCGATACGCAGTATTTT. Amino acid sequence: CAIQGGVGIDTQYF.

This clone has only one observation. J is TRBJ2-5 and V is TRBV14; D perhaps matches TRBD2 (5 bases). The last part of the DNA fits TRBJ2-7 better; the J call may be wrong. Germline V lookup: CDR1 SGHDN, CDR2 FVKESK. CDR3 size: 17 residues. Written as DNA, the CDR3 is TGTGCCAGCAGCGAACTCCGAAGAGGGCAGGTTCGCGACGAGCAGTACTTC. It yields the protein CASSELRRGQVRDEQYF.

The chain carries TRBV9 and TRBJ1-2; D possibly corresponds to TRBD1 (5 bases). CDR3 length: 12 residues. Germline V gene data show CDR1 as SGDLS and CDR2 as YYNGEE. V gave up 2 bases and J gave up 6 bases, with 8 bases separating them. The DNA of the CDR3 is TGTGCCAGCAGCGTTGGGGCGGATGGCTACACCTTC. Translating gives CASSVGADGYTF. Together with reference TRBV9 and TRBJ1-2, the CDR3 gives the full variable domain: DSGVTQTPKHLITATGQRVTLRCSPRSGDLSVYWYQQSLDQGLQFLIQYYNGEERAKGNILERFSAQQFPDLHSELNLSSLELGDSALYFCASSVGADGYTFGSGTRLTVV.

This clone has only one observation. This chain joins TRBV4-1 and TRBJ2-5, with D possibly TRBD2 on 6 matching bases. Matching the DNA end better, TRBJ2-7 makes the J call doubtful. Per germline, CDR1 MGHRA and CDR2 YSYEKL. The CDR3 contains 16 residues. CDR3: CASSQGGGSSSYEQYF. The CDR3 nucleotides are TGCGCCAGCAGCCAAGGGGGAGGTTCGAGCTCCTACGAGCAGTACTTC.

The J gene is TRBJ2-7, the V gene TRBV28; D unresolved. CDR1 MDHEN and CDR2 SYDVKM come from the germline V gene. The CDR3 contains 18 residues. V was trimmed by 4 bases and J by 0 bases, leaving 22 bases between them. The CDR3 nucleotides read TGTGCCAGCAGTTCCATCCTGCAGGAAATCCCCAGCTCCTACGAGCAGTACTTC. This gives the protein CASSSILQEIPSSYEQYF.

The CDR3 DNA reads TGTGCCAGCAGTGAATTGACAGGGGCGAATTCACCCCTCCACTTT. Encoded protein: CASSELTGANSPLHF. V and J are TRBV6-1 and TRBJ1-6; 8 bases are a match to TRBD1. The CDR3 sequence is 15 residues long. J lost 7 bases, V lost 2 bases, and 4 bases had no gene match. Germline-derived CDR1 and CDR2 are MNHNS and SASEGT.

This clone appeared a single time. V usage is TRBV28 and J usage is TRBJ1-5; TRBD1 agrees at 7 bases. The CDR3 is 15 amino acids. CDR1 and CDR2 (germline): MDHEN, SYDVKM. The junction had 9 bases not matched to a gene; V was cut back by 4 bases and J by 6 bases. The CDR3 DNA reads TGTGCCAGCAGTTCTTATAGGGGGCTCGGTCAGCCCCAGCATTTT. Translation gives CASSSYRGLGQPQHF. Drawing the rest from reference TRBV28 and TRBJ1-5, the complete variable domain is DVKVTQSSRYLVKRTGEKVFLECVQDMDHENMFWYRQDPGLGLRLIYFSYDVKMKEKGDIPEGYSVSREKKERFSLILESASTNQTSMYLCASSSYRGLGQPQHFGDGTRLSIL.

A single count supports this clone. The J gene is TRBJ2-7, the V gene TRBV30; 9 bases are a match to TRBD1. V was clipped by 7 bases and J by 0 bases; unmatched bases: 7. The CDR3 extends over 14 amino acids. CDR1 and CDR2 (germline): GTSNPN, SVGIG (reference sequence). CDR3 nucleotide sequence: TGTGCCTCCTTTAAGGACAGGGGCTCCTACGAGCAGTACTTC. Amino acid sequence: CASFKDRGSYEQYF. Using reference TRBV30 and TRBJ2-7 for the parts outside the CDR3, the full variable domain is SQTIHQWPATLVQPVGSPLSLECTVEGTSNPNLYWYRQAAGRGLQLLFYSVGIGQISSEVPQNLSASRPQDRQFILSSKKLLLSDSGFYLCASFKDRGSYEQYFGPGTRLTVT.

This clone was picked up a small number of times. The chain links TRBV6-1 to TRBJ2-7; D unresolved. The ends were cut back, 10 bases at V and 4 bases at J, with 11 bases in the middle. The V gene's germline CDR1 is MNHNS and CDR2 SASEGT. This CDR3 spans 11 amino acids. The CDR3 sequence is CATSSVYEQYF. DNA for the CDR3: TGTGCCACCTCATCGGTTTACGAGCAGTACTTC.

This chain joins TRBV27 and TRBJ2-1, with TRBD1 matching over 10 bases. V lost 5 bases, J lost 4 bases, and 5 bases stayed unmatched. The CDR3 covers 15 residues. Germline values: CDR1 MNHEY, CDR2 SMNVEV (reference sequence). The CDR3 loop reads CASSPPGQGYNEQFF. In nucleotides, the CDR3 is TGTGCCAGCAGTCCTCCGGGACAGGGGTACAATGAGCAGTTCTTC.

The V and J genes are TRBV6-1 and TRBJ1-3, with 7 bases identical to TRBD1. Germline V gives CDR1 MNHNS, CDR2 SASEGT. The trim removed 3 bases at V and 2 bases at J, leaving 13 bases unmatched. The CDR3 spans 18 residues. The CDR3 loop reads CASSDRSDRDAPGNTIYF. CDR3 sequence (DNA): TGTGCCAGCAGTGACCGAAGTGACAGGGATGCCCCTGGAAACACCATATATTTT.